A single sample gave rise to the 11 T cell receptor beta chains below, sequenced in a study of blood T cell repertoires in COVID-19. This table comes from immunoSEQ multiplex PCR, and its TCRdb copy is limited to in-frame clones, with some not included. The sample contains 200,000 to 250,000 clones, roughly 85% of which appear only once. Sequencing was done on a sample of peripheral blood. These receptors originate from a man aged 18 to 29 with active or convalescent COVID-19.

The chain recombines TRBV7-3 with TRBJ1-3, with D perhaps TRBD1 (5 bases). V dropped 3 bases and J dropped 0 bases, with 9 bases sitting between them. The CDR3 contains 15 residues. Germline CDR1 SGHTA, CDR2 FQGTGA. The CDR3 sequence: CASSLRGGSGNTIYF. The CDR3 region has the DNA TGTGCCAGCAGCTTGAGGGGAGGCTCTGGAAACACCATATATTTT.

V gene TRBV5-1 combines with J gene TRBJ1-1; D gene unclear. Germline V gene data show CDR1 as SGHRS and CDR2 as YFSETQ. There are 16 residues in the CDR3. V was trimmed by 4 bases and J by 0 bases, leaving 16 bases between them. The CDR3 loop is CASSPLVGRMNTEAFF. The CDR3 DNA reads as TGCGCCAGCAGCCCCCTGGTAGGCAGGATGAACACTGAAGCTTTCTTT.

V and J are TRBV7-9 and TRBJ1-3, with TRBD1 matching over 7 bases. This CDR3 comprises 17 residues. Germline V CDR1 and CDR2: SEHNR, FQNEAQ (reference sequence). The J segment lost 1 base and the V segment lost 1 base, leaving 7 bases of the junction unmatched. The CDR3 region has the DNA TGTGCCAGCAGCTTAGGGATGGGACAGATGTCTGGAAACACCATATATTTT. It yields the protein CASSLGMGQMSGNTIYF.

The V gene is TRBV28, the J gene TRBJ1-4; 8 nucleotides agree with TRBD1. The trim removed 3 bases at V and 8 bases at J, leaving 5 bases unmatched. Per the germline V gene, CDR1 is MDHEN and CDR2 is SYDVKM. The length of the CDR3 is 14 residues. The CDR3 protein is CASSFPRGQEKLFF. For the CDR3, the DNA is TGTGCCAGCAGTTTCCCCAGGGGGCAAGAAAAACTGTTTTTT.

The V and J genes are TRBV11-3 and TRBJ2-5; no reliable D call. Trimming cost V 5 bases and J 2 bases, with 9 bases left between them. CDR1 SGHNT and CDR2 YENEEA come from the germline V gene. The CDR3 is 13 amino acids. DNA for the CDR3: TGTGCCAGCAGCGCGAGCCTACAAGAGACCCAGTACTTC. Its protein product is CASSASLQETQYF.

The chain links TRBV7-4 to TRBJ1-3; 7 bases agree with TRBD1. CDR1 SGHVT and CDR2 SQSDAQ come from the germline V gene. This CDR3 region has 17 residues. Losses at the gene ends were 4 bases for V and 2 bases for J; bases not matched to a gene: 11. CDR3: CASSWELQGMAGNTIYF. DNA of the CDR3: TGTGCCAGCAGCTGGGAACTACAGGGGATGGCTGGAAACACCATATATTTT.

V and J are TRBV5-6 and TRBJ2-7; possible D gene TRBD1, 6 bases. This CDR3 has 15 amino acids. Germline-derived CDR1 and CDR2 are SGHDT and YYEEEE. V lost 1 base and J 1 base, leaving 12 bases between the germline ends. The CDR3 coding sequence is TGTGCCAGCAGCTTGATTACAGGGCAATCCTACGAGCAGTACTTC. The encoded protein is CASSLITGQSYEQYF. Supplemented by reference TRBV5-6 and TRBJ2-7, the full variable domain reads DAGVTQSPTHLIKTRGQQVTLRCSPKSGHDTVSWYQQALGQGPQFIFQYYEEEERQRGNFPDRFSGHQFPNYSSELNVNALLLGDSALYLCASSLITGQSYEQYFGPGTRLTVT.

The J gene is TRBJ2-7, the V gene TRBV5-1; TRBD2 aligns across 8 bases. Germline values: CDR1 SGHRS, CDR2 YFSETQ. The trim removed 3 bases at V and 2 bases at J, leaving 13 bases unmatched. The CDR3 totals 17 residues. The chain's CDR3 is CASSSLPPAGGTYEQYF. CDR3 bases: TGCGCCAGCAGCTCCCTCCCACCCGCGGGGGGTACCTACGAGCAGTACTTC.

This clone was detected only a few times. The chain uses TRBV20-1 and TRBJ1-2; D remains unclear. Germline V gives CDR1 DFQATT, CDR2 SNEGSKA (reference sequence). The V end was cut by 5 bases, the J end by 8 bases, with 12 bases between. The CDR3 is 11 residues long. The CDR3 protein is CSASTGNGYTF. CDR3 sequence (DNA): TGCAGTGCTTCCACGGGGAACGGCTACACCTTC.

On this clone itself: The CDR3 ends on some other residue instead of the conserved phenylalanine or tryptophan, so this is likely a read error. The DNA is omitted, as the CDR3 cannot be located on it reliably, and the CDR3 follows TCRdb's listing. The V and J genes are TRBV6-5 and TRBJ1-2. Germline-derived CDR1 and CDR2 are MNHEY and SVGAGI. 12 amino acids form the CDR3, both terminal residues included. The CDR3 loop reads CASRDPGETSHL.

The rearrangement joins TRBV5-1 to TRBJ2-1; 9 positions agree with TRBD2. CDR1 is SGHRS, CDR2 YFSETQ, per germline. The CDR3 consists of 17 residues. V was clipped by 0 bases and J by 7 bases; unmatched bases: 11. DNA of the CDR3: TGCGCCAGCAGCTTGGCCGGGGGCGGGGGGGCTTTGAATGAGCAGTTCTTC. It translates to CASSLAGGGGALNEQFF. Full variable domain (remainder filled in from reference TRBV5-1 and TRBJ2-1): KAGVTQTPRYLIKTRGQQVTLSCSPISGHRSVSWYQQTPGQGLQFLFEYFSETQRNKGNFPGRFSGRQFSNSRSEMNVSTLELGDSALYLCASSLAGGGGALNEQFFGPGTRLTVL.